The entry below describes one TCR beta chain. Its antigen is not known. This entry belongs to a study of T cells in Graves' hyperthyroidism and ophthalmopathy. Trimming removed 4 bases at V and 5 bases at J, with 15 bases between. CDR3 length: 14 residues. Per the germline V gene, CDR1 is DFQATT and CDR2 is SNEGSKA (reference sequence). Whole-study results and caveats: The model foresaw ophthalmopathy a median 6.5 months prior to onset.

Researchers amplified the TCR beta CDR3 regions from RNA transcripts. In the first-round RT-PCR of the TCR CDR3, the HTBI primer set was used. Each CDR3 protein gets one entry after TCRdb re-called the multiplex PCR reads with MiXCR. The sample records almost 600,000 distinct CDR3 sequences, around 42% being singletons. The receptor was derived from a woman aged 18-30 years with Graves' hyperthyroidism. The sample taken for sequencing was peripheral blood or thyroid tissue (not recorded which). J is TRBJ1-3 and V is TRBV20-1; D is unresolved. The CDR3 loop is CSAIRTSGRNTIYF. For the CDR3, the DNA is TGCAGTGCTATAAGGACTAGCGGGAGAAACACCATATATTTT.